Each of the 14 T cell receptor beta chains below was sequenced from the same sample in a study of T cell responses to AZD1222 COVID-19 vaccine. The method was immunoSEQ multiplex PCR; TCRdb's version includes in-frame clones alone and lacks a portion of them. The sample contains 150,000 to 200,000 clones, nearly 95% of which appear only once. Sample: peripheral blood, taken on day 0 of AZD1222 vaccination. These receptors were obtained from an adult in good health.

This chain links TRBV18 with TRBJ2-2; D gene unclear. The CDR3 is 12 amino acids. Trimming took off 2 bases at V and 5 bases at J, with 3 bases between the two ends. Germline-derived CDR1 and CDR2 are KGHSH and LQKENI. CDR3 in DNA: TGTGCCAGCTCACCATTAACCGGGGAGCTGTTTTTT. Encoded protein: CASSPLTGELFF. The full variable domain, its missing parts supplied by reference TRBV18 and TRBJ2-2, is NAGVMQNPRHLVRRRGQEARLRCSPMKGHSHVYWYRQLPEEGLKFMVYLQKENIIDESGMPKERFSAEFPKEGPSILRIQQVVRGDSAAYFCASSPLTGELFFGEGSRLTVL.

V gene TRBV5-4 combines with J gene TRBJ1-4; 7 nucleotides line up with TRBD1. CDR3 size: 13 residues. The ends lost 4 bases at V and 8 bases at J; junction bases unmatched: 5. Looked up from germline, CDR1 is SGHNT and CDR2 is YYREEE (reference sequence). CDR3 nucleotides: TGTGCCAGCAGCCCCAACAGGGGAGAAAAACTGTTTTTT. Its translation: CASSPNRGEKLFF.

This chain connects TRBV9 to TRBJ1-2; TRBD1 might be the D (5 bases). With 3 bases removed from V and 8 bases from J, the gap between germline ends came to 11 bases. CDR3 length: 12 residues. Germline values: CDR1 SGDLS, CDR2 YYNGEE. For the CDR3, the DNA is TGTGCCAGCAGCGCCGGACATGCCGGCTACACCTTC. Its protein product is CASSAGHAGYTF.

The CDR3 protein is CASSFLREQFF. As DNA, the CDR3 is TGTGCCAGCAGCTTTTTGCGGGAGCAGTTCTTC. V gene TRBV11-2 combines with J gene TRBJ2-1; D unclear. Trimming pared 3 bases from V and 10 bases from J, leaving 7 bases between. Germline assignment: CDR1 SGHAT and CDR2 FQNNGV. This CDR3 comprises 11 residues.

The chain employs TRBV6-2 or TRBV6-3 and TRBJ2-7, with D maybe TRBD2 (7 bases). The ends were cut back, 8 bases at V and 2 bases at J, with 19 bases in the middle. CDR1 is MNHEY, CDR2 SVGEGT, per germline. CDR3 length equals 15 residues. In DNA, the CDR3 is TGTGCCAGCGGTTTCTCCATCGGGGGGCCCTACGAGCAGTACTTC. As protein: CASGFSIGGPYEQYF.

The rearrangement uses TRBV11-2 and TRBJ1-3; a possible D gene is TRBD1 (6 bases). The V and J ends lost 1 base and 0 bases respectively, with 10 bases between them. Germline V gene lookup returns CDR1 SGHAT and CDR2 FQNNGV. This CDR3 is 16 amino acids long. Here the CDR3 reads CASSLAGALSGNTIYF. CDR3 sequence (DNA): TGTGCCAGCAGCTTAGCAGGGGCCCTCTCTGGAAACACCATATATTTT. Variable domain in full (rest from reference TRBV11-2 and TRBJ1-3): EAGVAQSPRYKIIEKRQSVAFWCNPISGHATLYWYQQILGQGPKLLIQFQNNGVVDDSQLPKDRFSAERLKGVDSTLKIQPAKLEDSAVYLCASSLAGALSGNTIYFGEGSWLTVV.

In its sample, this clone was seen once. This rearrangement joins TRBV5-4 to TRBJ1-6; 7 bases are shared with TRBD1. V trimming: 1 base; J trimming: 7 bases; junction bases outside the gene matches: 2. This CDR3 contains 14 residues. The germline V gene encodes CDR1 SGHNT and CDR2 YYREEE (reference sequence). In DNA, the CDR3 is TGTGCCAGCAGCTTGAAGGGGGCCAATTCACCCCTCCACTTT. Translated: CASSLKGANSPLHF.

This chain connects TRBV11-2 to TRBJ2-7; D not resolved. V was shortened by 4 bases and J by 3 bases, with 19 bases between the two germline ends. The CDR3 is made up of 16 amino acids. CDR1 is SGHAT and CDR2 is FQNNGV in the germline V gene. This chain's CDR3 is CASSSLWATLNYEQYF. The CDR3 nucleotides are TGTGCCAGCAGCTCCCTATGGGCGACTCTAAACTACGAGCAGTACTTC.

This chain links TRBV14 with TRBJ2-7; 8 bases are shared with TRBD2. The trim removed 4 bases at V and 7 bases at J, leaving 9 bases unmatched. Germline-derived CDR1 and CDR2 are SGHDN and FVKESK. This CDR3 has 14 residues. Here the CDR3 reads CASSRRGARGEQYF. CDR3 coding DNA: TGTGCCAGCAGCCGGCGGGGGGCACGAGGTGAGCAGTACTTC.

This chain joins TRBV10-3 and TRBJ1-1, with TRBD1 identical over 7 bases. Per germline, CDR1 ENHRY and CDR2 SYGVKD. This CDR3 comprises 16 residues. V was pared by 4 bases and J by 1 base, with 9 bases of the junction left unmatched. The CDR3 reads CAISGRQGERNTEAFF. The CDR3 DNA reads TGTGCCATCAGTGGGAGACAGGGCGAACGGAACACTGAAGCTTTCTTT.

The gene calls are TRBV7-8 and TRBJ2-7; no definite D call. The V end was cut by 4 bases, the J end by 0 bases, with 16 bases between. Germline CDR1 is SGHVS and CDR2 is FQNEAQ. This CDR3 contains 16 residues. CDR3 coding DNA: TGTGCCAGCAGCTCAACGGAGACATCGAGCTCCTACGAGCAGTACTTC. Translation gives CASSSTETSSSYEQYF. The whole variable domain, filled in from reference TRBV7-8 and TRBJ2-7, reads GAGVSQSPRYKVAKRGQDVALRCDPISGHVSLFWYQQALGQGPEFLTYFQNEAQLDKSGLPSDRFFAERPEGSVSTLKIQRTQQEDSAVYLCASSSTETSSSYEQYFGPGTRLTVT.

The chain uses TRBV6-2 or TRBV6-3 and TRBJ2-2, with 7 bases matching TRBD1. Germline values: CDR1 MNHEY, CDR2 SVGEGT. Trimming cost V 5 bases and J 1 base; bases outside gene matches: 7. The CDR3 has 16 residues. CDR3 sequence: CASSTRTGGNTGELFF. In DNA form, the CDR3 reads TGTGCCAGCAGTACACGGACAGGAGGGAACACCGGGGAGCTGTTTTTT.

DNA for the CDR3: TGTGCCAGCTCACCCGGGACAGGCAATACTGAAGCTTTCTTT. This translates into CASSPGTGNTEAFF. This chain uses TRBV18 with TRBJ1-1, with TRBD1 matching over 8 bases. The length of the CDR3 is 14 residues. CDR1 and CDR2 from the germline V gene are KGHSH and LQKENI. The junction had 5 bases not matched to a gene; V was cut back by 3 bases and J by 5 bases. The whole variable domain, remainder taken from reference TRBV18 and TRBJ1-1, is NAGVMQNPRHLVRRRGQEARLRCSPMKGHSHVYWYRQLPEEGLKFMVYLQKENIIDESGMPKERFSAEFPKEGPSILRIQQVVRGDSAAYFCASSPGTGNTEAFFGQGTRLTVV.

The gene calls are TRBV5-8 and TRBJ2-1; perhaps TRBD2 as D (6 bases). The CDR3 is made up of 15 amino acids. Germline values: CDR1 SGHTS, CDR2 YDEGEE. V was pared by 3 bases and J by 0 bases, with 10 bases between. DNA for the CDR3: TGTGCCAGCAGCTGGGACTCCAACTCCTACAATGAGCAGTTCTTC. It encodes CASSWDSNSYNEQFF. Full variable domain (remainder filled in from reference TRBV5-8 and TRBJ2-1): EAGVTQSPTHLIKTRGQQATLRCSPISGHTSVYWYQQALGLGLQFLLWYDEGEERNRGNFPPRFSGRQFPNYSSELNVNALELEDSALYLCASSWDSNSYNEQFFGPGTRLTVL.